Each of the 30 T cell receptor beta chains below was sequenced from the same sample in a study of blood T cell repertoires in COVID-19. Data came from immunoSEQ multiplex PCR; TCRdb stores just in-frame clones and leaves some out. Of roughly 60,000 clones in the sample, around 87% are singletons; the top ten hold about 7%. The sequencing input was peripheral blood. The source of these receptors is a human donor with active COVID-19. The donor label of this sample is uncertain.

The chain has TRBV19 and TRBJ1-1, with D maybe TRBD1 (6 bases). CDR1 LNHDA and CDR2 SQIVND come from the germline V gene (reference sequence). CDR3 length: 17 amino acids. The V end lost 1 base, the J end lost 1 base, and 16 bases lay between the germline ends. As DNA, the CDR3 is TGTGCCAGTAGTATAGGGTCACGGAGGACAGCGAACACTGAAGCTTTCTTT. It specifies CASSIGSRRTANTEAFF.

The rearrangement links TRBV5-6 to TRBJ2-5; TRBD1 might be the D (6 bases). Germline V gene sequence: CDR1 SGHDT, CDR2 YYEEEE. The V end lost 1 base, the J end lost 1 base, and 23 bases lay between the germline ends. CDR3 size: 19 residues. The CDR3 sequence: CASSLRSWGQTKIQETQYF. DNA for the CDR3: TGTGCCAGCAGCTTGCGAAGCTGGGGACAAACAAAAATCCAAGAGACCCAGTACTTC.

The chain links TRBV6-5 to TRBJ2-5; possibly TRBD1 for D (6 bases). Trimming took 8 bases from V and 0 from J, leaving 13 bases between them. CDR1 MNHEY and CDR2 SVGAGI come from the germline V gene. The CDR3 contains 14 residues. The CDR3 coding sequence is TGTGCCAGCCACCCCTGGGGGCACCAAGAGACCCAGTACTTC. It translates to CASHPWGHQETQYF.

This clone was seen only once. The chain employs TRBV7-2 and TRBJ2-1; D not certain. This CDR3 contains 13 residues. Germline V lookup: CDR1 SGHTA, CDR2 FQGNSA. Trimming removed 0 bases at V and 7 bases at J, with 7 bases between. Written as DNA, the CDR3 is TGTGCCAGCAGCTTAGCGCACGGGAATGAGCAGTTCTTC. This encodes CASSLAHGNEQFF. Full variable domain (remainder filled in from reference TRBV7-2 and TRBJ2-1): GAGVSQSPSNKVTEKGKDVELRCDPISGHTALYWYRQSLGQGLEFLIYFQGNSAPDKSGLPSDRFSAERTGGSVSTLTIQRTQQEDSAVYLCASSLAHGNEQFFGPGTRLTVL.

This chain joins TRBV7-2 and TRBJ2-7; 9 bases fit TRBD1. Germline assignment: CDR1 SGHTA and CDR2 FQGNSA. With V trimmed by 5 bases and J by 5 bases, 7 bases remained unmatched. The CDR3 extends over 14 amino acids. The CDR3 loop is CASSPGTGSNEQYF. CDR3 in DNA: TGTGCCAGCAGCCCTGGGACAGGGAGCAACGAGCAGTACTTC. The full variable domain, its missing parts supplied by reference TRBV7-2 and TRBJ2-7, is GAGVSQSPSNKVTEKGKDVELRCDPISGHTALYWYRQSLGQGLEFLIYFQGNSAPDKSGLPSDRFSAERTGGSVSTLTIQRTQQEDSAVYLCASSPGTGSNEQYFGPGTRLTVT.

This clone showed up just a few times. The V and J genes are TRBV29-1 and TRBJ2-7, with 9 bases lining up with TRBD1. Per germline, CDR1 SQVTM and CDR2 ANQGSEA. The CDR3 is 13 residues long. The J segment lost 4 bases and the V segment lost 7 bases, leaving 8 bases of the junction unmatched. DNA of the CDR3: TGCAGCGGGATGGGACAGGGTGGTTACGAGCAGTACTTC. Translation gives CSGMGQGGYEQYF.

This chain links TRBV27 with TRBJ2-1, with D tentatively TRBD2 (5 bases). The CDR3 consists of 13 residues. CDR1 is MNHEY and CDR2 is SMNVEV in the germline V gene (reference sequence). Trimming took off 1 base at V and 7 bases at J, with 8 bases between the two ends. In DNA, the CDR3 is TGTGCCAGCAGTTTATTCGAGGGTAATGAGCAGTTCTTC. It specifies CASSLFEGNEQFF.

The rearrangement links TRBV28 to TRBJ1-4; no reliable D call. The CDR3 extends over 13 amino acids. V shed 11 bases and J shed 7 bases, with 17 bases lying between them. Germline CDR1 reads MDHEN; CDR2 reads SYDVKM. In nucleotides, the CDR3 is TGTGCCTCTCAGCCCCCCGGGTCTGAAAAACTGTTTTTT. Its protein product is CASQPPGSEKLFF. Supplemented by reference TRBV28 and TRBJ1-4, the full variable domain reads DVKVTQSSRYLVKRTGEKVFLECVQDMDHENMFWYRQDPGLGLRLIYFSYDVKMKEKGDIPEGYSVSREKKERFSLILESASTNQTSMYLCASQPPGSEKLFFGSGTQLSVL.

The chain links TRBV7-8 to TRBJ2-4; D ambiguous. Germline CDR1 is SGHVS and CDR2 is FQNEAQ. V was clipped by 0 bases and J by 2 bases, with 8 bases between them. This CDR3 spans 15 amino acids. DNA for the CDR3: TGTGCCAGCAGCTTAGCGGGCTTTTCCAAAAACATTCAGTACTTC. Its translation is CASSLAGFSKNIQYF.

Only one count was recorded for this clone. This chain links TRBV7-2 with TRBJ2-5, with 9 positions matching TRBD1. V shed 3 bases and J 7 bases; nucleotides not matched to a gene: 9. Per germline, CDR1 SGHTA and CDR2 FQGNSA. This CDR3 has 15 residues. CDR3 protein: CASSFRDREIRTQYF. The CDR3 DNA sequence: TGTGCCAGCAGCTTCCGGGACAGGGAGATTCGGACCCAGTACTTC. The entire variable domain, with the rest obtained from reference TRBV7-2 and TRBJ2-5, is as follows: GAGVSQSPSNKVTEKGKDVELRCDPISGHTALYWYRQSLGQGLEFLIYFQGNSAPDKSGLPSDRFSAERTGGSVSTLTIQRTQQEDSAVYLCASSFRDREIRTQYFGPGTRLLVL.

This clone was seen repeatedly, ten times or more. CDR3 nucleotides: TGTGCCAGCAGCTTACGAGACAGCAACGTATTTCAATTTTACGAGCAGTACTTC. Protein: CASSLRDSNVFQFYEQYF. The chain recombines TRBV7-9 with TRBJ2-7; D is perhaps TRBD1 (5 bases). CDR1 and CDR2 from the germline V gene are SEHNR and FQNEAQ (reference sequence). Trimming cost V 2 bases and J 4 bases, with 24 bases left between them. The CDR3 length is 18 residues.

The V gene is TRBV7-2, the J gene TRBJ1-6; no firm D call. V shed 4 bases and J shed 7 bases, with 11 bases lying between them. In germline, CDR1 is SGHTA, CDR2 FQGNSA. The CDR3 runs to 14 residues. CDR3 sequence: CASSSTWFNSPLHF. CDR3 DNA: TGTGCCAGCAGCTCGACATGGTTCAATTCACCCCTCCACTTT.

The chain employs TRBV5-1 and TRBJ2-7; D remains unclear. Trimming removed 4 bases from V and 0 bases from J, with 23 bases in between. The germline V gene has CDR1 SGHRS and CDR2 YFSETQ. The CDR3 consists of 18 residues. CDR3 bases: TGCGCCAGCAGCCGAGCCGGGTCCTCTTTTAGGCGCTCCTACGAGCAGTACTTC. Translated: CASSRAGSSFRRSYEQYF.

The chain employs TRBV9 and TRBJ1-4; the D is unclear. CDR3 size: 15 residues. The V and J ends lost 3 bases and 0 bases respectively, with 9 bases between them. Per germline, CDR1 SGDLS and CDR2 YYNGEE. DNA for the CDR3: TGTGCCAGCAGCGGGAGGACGACAACTAATGAAAAACTGTTTTTT. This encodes CASSGRTTTNEKLFF.

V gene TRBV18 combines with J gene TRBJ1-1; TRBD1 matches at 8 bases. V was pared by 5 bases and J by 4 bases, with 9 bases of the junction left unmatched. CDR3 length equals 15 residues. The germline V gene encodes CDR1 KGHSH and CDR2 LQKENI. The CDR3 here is CASSTRSDRGTEAFF. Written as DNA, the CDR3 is TGTGCCAGCTCAACTCGCAGCGACAGGGGCACTGAAGCTTTCTTT.

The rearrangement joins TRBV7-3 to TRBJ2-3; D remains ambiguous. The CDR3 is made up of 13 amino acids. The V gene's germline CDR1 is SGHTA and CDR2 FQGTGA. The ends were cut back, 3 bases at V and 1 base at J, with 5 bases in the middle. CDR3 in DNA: TGTGCCAGCAGCTTCCCGGGCACAGATACGCAGTATTTT. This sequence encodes CASSFPGTDTQYF.

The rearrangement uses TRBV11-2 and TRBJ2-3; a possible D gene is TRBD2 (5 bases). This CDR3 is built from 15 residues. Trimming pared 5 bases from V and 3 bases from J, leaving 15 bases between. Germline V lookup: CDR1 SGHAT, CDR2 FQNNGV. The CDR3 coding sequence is TGTGCCAGCAGCCCCAATCTGGGGAGTACAGATACGCAGTATTTT. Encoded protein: CASSPNLGSTDTQYF.

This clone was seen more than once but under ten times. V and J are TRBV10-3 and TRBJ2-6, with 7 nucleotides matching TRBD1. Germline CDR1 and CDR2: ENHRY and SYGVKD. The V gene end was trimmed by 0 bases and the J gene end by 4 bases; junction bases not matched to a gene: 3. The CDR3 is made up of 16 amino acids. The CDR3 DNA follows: TGTGCCATCAGTGAGTCGACAGGGTCAGGGGCCAACGTCCTGACTTTC. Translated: CAISESTGSGANVLTF.

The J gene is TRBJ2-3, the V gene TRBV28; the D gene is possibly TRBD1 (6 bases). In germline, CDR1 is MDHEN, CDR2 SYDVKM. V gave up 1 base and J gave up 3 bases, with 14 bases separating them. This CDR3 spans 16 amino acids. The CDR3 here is CASSLSDSRGTDTQYF. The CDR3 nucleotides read TGTGCCAGCAGTTTATCGGACAGCCGAGGGACAGATACGCAGTATTTT. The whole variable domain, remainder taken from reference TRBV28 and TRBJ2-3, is DVKVTQSSRYLVKRTGEKVFLECVQDMDHENMFWYRQDPGLGLRLIYFSYDVKMKEKGDIPEGYSVSREKKERFSLILESASTNQTSMYLCASSLSDSRGTDTQYFGPGTRLTVL.

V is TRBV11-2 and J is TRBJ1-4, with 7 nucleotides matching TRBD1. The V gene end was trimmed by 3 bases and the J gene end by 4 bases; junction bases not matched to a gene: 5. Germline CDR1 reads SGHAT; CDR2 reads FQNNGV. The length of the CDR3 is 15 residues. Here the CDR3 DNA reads TGTGCCAGCAGCTTCCGGGGACAGAATAATGAAAAACTGTTTTTT. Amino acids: CASSFRGQNNEKLFF.

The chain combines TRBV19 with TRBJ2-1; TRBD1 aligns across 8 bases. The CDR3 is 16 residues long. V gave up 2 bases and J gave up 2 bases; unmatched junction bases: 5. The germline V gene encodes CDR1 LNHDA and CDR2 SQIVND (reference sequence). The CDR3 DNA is TGTGCCAGTAGTATAAGGTACAGGGGGGCCTACAATGAGCAGTTCTTC. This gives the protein CASSIRYRGAYNEQFF.

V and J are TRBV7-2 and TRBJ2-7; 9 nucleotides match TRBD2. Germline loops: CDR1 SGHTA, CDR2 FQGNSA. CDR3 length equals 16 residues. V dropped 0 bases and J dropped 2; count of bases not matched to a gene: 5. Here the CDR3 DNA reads TGTGCCAGCAGCTTAGCCCTAGCGGGGACAACCTACGAGCAGTACTTC. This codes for CASSLALAGTTYEQYF.

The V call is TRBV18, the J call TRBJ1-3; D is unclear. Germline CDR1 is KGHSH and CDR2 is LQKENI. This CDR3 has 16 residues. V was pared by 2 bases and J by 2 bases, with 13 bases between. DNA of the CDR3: TGTGCCAGCTCACCATTAAAAACCGGGACTGGAAACACCATATATTTT. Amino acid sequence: CASSPLKTGTGNTIYF.

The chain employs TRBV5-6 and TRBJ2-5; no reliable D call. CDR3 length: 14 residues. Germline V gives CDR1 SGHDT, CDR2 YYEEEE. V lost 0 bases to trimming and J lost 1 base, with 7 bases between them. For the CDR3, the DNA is TGTGCCAGCAGCTTGGTGAAACTCCAAGAGACCCAGTACTTC. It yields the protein CASSLVKLQETQYF.

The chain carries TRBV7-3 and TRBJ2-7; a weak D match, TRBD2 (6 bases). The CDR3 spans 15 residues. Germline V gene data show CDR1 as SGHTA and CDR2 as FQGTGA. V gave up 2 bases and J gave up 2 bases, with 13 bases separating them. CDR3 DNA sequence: TGTGCCAGCAGCTTAGTGGCGGGATCTACCTACGAGCAGTACTTC. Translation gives CASSLVAGSTYEQYF. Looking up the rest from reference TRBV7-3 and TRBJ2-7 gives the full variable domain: GAGVSQTPSNKVTEKGKYVELRCDPISGHTALYWYRQSLGQGPEFLIYFQGTGAADDSGLPNDRFFAVRPEGSVSTLKIQRTERGDSAVYLCASSLVAGSTYEQYFGPGTRLTVT.

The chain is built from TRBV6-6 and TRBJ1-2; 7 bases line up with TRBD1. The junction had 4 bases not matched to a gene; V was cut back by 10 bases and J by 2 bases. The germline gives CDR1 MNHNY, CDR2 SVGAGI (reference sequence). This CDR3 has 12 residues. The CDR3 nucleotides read TGTGCCACCCGGACAGGAAACTATGGCTACACCTTC. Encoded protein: CATRTGNYGYTF.

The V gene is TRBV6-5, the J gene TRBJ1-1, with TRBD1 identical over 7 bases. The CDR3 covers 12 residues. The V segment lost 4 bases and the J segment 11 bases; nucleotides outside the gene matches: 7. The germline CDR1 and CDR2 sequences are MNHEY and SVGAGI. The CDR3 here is CASSSDRFMAFF. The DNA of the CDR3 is TGTGCCAGCAGTTCGGACAGGTTTATGGCTTTCTTT.

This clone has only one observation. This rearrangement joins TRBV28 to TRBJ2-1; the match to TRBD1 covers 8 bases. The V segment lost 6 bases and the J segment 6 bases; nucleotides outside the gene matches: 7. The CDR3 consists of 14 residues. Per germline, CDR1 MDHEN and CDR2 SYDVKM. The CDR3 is CASRDLDRVNEQFF. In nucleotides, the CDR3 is TGTGCCAGCAGGGACTTGGACAGGGTCAATGAGCAGTTCTTC.

The CDR3 loop is CASSEIYYEQYF. CDR3 nucleotides: TGTGCCAGCAGTGAAATCTACTACGAGCAGTACTTC. The chain is built from TRBV2 and TRBJ2-7; unclear D gene. V lost 2 bases to trimming and J lost 3 bases, with 5 bases between them. Germline loops: CDR1 SNHLY, CDR2 FYNNEI. The CDR3 sequence is 12 residues long.

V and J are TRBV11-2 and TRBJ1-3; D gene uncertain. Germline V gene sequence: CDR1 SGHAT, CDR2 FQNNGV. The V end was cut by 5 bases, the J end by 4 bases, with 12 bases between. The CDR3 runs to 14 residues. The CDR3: CASSPSRSGNTIYF. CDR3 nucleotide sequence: TGTGCCAGCAGCCCCTCCCGTTCCGGAAACACCATATATTTT.